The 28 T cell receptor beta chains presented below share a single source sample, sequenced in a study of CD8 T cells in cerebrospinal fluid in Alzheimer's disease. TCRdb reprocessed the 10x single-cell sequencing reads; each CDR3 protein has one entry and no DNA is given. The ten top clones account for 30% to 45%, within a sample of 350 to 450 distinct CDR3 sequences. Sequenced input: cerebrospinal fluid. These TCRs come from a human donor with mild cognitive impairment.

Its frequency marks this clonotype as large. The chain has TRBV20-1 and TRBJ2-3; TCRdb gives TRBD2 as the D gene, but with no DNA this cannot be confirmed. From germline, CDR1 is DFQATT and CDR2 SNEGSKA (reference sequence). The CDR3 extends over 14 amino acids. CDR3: CSAIAGGPADTQYF.

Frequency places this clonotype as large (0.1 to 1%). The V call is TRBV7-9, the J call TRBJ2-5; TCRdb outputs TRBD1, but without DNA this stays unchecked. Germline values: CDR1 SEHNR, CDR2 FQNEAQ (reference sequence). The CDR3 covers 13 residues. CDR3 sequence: CASLAPNQETQYF.

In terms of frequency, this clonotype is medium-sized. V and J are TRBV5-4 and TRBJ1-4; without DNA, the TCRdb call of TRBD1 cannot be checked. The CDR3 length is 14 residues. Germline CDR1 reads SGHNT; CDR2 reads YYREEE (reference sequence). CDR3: CASSMKAAGEKLFF. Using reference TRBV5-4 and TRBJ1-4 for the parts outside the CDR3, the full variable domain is ETGVTQSPTHLIKTRGQQVTLRCSSQSGHNTVSWYQQALGQGPQFIFQYYREEENGRGNFPPRFSGLQFPNYSSELNVNALELDDSALYLCASSMKAAGEKLFFGSGTQLSVL.

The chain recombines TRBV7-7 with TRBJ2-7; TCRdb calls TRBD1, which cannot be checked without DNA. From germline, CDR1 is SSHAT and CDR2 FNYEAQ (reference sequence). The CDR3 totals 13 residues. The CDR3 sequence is CASSPQGEDEQYF.

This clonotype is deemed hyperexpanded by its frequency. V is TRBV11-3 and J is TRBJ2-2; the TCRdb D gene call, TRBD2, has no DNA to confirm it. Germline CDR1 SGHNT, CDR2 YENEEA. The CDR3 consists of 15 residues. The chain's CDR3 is CASSYSGRADGELFF.

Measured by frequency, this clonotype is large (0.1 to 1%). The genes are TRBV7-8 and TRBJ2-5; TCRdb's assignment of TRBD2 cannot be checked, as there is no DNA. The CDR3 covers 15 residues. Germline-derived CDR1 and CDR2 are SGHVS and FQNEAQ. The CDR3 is CASSPQETSRETQYF.

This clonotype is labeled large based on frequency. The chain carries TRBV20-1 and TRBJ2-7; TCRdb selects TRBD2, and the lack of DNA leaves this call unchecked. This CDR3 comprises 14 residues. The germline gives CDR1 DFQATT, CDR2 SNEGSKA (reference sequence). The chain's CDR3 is CSASGTSRNSEQYF.

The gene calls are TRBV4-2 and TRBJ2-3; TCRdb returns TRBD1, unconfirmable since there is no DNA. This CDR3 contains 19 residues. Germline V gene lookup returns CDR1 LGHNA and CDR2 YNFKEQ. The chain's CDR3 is CASSPAAATGNLNTDTQYF.

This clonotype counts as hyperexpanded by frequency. CDR3: CASSPPLEETQYF. This sequence joins TRBV6-2 or TRBV6-3 and TRBJ2-5; the TRBD2 assignment by TCRdb is unverifiable without DNA. Per germline, CDR1 MNHEY and CDR2 SVGEGT. The CDR3 extends over 13 amino acids.

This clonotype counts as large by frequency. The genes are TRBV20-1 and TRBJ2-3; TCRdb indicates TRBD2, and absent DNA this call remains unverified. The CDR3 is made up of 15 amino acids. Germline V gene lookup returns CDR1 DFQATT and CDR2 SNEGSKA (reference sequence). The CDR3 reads CSARDAGPDTDTQYF.

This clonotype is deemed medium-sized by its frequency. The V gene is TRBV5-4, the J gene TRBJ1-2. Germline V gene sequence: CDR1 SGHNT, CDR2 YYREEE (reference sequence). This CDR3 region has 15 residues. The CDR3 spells CASSSPTGPAMGYTF.

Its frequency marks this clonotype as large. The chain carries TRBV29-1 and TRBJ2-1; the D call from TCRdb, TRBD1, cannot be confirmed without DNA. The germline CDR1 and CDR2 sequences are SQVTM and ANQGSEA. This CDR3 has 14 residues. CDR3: CSVERRTGRNEQFF.

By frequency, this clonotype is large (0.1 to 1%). The CDR3 region is CSAHPAGGRTGELFF. V and J are TRBV20-1 and TRBJ2-2; the TRBD2 assignment by TCRdb is unverifiable without DNA. Germline V gives CDR1 DFQATT, CDR2 SNEGSKA (reference sequence). The CDR3 covers 15 residues.

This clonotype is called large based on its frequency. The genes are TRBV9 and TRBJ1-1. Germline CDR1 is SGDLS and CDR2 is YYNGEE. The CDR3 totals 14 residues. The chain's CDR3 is CASSPRIVNTEAFF.

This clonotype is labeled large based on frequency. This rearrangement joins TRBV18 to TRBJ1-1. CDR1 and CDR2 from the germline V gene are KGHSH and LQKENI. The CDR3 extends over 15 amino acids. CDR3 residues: CASSQTSEGDTEAFF. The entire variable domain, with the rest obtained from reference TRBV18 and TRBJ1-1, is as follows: NAGVMQNPRHLVRRRGQEARLRCSPMKGHSHVYWYRQLPEEGLKFMVYLQKENIIDESGMPKERFSAEFPKEGPSILRIQQVVRGDSAAYFCASSQTSEGDTEAFFGQGTRLTVV.

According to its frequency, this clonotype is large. The CDR3 reads CSAPGGAGNTIYF. V usage is TRBV20-1 and J usage is TRBJ1-3; TCRdb's D call of TRBD1 is untestable without DNA. In germline, CDR1 is DFQATT, CDR2 SNEGSKA (reference sequence). This CDR3 spans 13 amino acids.

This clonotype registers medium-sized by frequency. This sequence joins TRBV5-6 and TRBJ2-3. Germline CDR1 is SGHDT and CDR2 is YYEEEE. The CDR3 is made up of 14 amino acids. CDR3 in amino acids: CASSSGRLTDTQYF.

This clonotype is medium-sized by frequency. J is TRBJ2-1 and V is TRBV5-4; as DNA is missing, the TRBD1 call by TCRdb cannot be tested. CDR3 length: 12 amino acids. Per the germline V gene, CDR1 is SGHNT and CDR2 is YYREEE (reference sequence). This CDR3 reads CASSFARDRVYF.

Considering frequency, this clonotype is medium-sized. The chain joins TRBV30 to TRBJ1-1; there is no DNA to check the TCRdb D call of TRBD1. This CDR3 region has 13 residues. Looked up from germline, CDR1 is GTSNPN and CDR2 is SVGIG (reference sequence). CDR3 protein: CAWTKQGNTEAFF.

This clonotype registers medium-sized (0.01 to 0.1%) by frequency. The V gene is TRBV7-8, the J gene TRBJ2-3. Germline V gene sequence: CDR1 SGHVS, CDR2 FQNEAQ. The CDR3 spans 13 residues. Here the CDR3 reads CASSLDSTDTQYF.

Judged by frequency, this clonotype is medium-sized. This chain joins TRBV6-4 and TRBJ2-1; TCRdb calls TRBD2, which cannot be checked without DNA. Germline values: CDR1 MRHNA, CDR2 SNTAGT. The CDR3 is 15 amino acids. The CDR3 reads CASSEGLSPSNEQFF.

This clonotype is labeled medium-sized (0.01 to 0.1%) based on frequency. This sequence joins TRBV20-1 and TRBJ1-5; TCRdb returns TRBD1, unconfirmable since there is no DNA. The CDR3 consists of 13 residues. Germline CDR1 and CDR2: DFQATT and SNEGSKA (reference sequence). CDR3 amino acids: CSAGTGNDQPQHF.

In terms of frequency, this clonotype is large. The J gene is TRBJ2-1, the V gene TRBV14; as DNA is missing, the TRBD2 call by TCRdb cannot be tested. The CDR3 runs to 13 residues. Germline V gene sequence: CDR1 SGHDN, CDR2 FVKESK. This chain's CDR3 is CASSQALVAQQFF.

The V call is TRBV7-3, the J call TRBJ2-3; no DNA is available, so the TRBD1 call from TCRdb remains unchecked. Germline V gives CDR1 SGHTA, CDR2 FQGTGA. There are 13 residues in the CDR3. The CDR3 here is CATPPEVPDTQYF. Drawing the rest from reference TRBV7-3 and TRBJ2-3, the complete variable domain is GAGVSQTPSNKVTEKGKYVELRCDPISGHTALYWYRQSLGQGPEFLIYFQGTGAADDSGLPNDRFFAVRPEGSVSTLKIQRTERGDSAVYLCATPPEVPDTQYFGPGTRLTVL.

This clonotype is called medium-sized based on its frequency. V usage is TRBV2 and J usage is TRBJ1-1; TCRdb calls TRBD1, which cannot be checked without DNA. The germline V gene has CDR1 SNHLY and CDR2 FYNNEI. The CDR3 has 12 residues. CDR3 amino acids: CASRGLDTEAFF. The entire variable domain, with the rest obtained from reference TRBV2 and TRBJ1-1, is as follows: EPEVTQTPSHQVTQMGQEVILRCVPISNHLYFYWYRQILGQKVEFLVSFYNNEISEKSEIFDDQFSVERPDGSNFTLKIRSTKLEDSAMYFCASRGLDTEAFFGQGTRLTVV.

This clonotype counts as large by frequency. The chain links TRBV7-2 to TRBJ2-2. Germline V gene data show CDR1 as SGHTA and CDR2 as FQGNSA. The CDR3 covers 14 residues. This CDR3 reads CASSNFRGTGELFF.

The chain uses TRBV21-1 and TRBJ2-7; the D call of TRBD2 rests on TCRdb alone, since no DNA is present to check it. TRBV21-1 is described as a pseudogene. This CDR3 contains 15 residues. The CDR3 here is CASSKAGRACYEQYF.

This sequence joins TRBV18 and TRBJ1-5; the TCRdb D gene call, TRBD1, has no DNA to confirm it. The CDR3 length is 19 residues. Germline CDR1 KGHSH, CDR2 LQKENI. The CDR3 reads CASSPRPRDRVPSNQPQHF.